This is a list of T cell receptor beta chains from one sample in a study of Ad26.COV2.S vaccination and SARS-CoV-2 variants. Clones were read by immunoSEQ multiplex PCR, and TCRdb kept only the in-frame ones, dropping some. Here the sample spans 500,000 or so clones, approximately 89% being singletons. Sequencing used peripheral blood, obtained in a trial of Ad26.COV2.S vaccine versus placebo. The origin of the receptors is a person between 18 and 65 years old who received the Ad26.COV2.S COVID-19 vaccine or a placebo. The CDR3 runs from the conserved cysteine through the conserved F or W. D genes are given only for firm matches. Clone sizes are given selectively: once, few, many, or a class where the clone is expanded.

.,TRBV7-6,.,TRBJ2-3,CASSLRVRGGTDTQYF
.,TRBV4-2,.,TRBJ1-1,CASSPRTENTEAFF
.,TRBV7-2,.,TRBJ2-2,CASSLRSAANTGELFF
.,TRBV25-1,.,TRBJ2-6,CASSERGSPGANVLTF
.,TRBV7-8,.,TRBJ2-1,CASSLGSVASATHEQFF
TRBD1,TRBV7-3,.,TRBJ1-1,CASSKDRITEAFF
.,TRBV10-3,.,TRBJ1-3,CAISESRYLGDTIYF
.,TRBV19,.,TRBJ2-1,CASSVANPYNEQFF
TRBD1,TRBV4-3,.,TRBJ2-7,CASSLQLGQGPSYEQYF
.,TRBV30,.,TRBJ1-6,CAWSAGTDNSPLHF
TRBD1,TRBV6-6,.,TRBJ1-2,CASSSGQGGYGYTF
.,TRBV19,.,TRBJ1-2,CASSILGKGYTF
.,TRBV7-8,.,TRBJ1-4,CASSRQLPNEKLFF
.,TRBV7-3,.,TRBJ1-6,CASSLDSSYSPLHF
TRBD1,TRBV20-1,.,TRBJ1-2,CSALWTGRYTF
TRBD2,TRBV6-1,.,TRBJ2-7,CASSELPTSGLSYEQYF
.,TRBV12-3/TRBV12-4,.,TRBJ2-1,CASTPGRGEQFF
.,TRBV4-3,few,TRBJ1-4,CASSQDRRGVYEKLFF
.,TRBV9,.,TRBJ2-2,CASSVVGEAGELFF
.,TRBV6-2/TRBV6-3,once,TRBJ1-1,CASSPSRVNTEAFF
.,TRBV3-1/TRBV3-2,.,TRBJ2-2,CASSQMTRSGELFF
.,TRBV3-1/TRBV3-2,.,TRBJ2-3,CASSPRGSSIGDTQYF
.,TRBV29-1,.,TRBJ2-7,CSAVPYSSYEQYF
TRBD1,TRBV4-2,once,TRBJ1-5,CASSQVSGGGQPQHF
TRBD1,TRBV7-6,few,TRBJ2-7,CASSPYGRGLEQYF
.,TRBV10-3,.,TRBJ2-3,CAISENRVGGTDTQYF
.,TRBV28,.,TRBJ2-1,CASSLLTSSYNEQFF
TRBD1,TRBV2,.,TRBJ1-4,CACTGEQGENEKLFF
TRBD2,TRBV7-3,.,TRBJ2-1,CASSLIGTRKNNEQFF
.,TRBV2,.,TRBJ1-1,CASSETGNTEAFF
.,TRBV2,once,TRBJ2-2,CASHRDHTGELFF
.,TRBV29-1,.,TRBJ1-1,CSGARVLNTEAFF
TRBD1,TRBV2,many,TRBJ1-5,CASTARTGVNQPQHF
.,TRBV28,.,TRBJ1-5,CASSLSFFGLLSPLEINQPQHF
.,TRBV15,.,TRBJ1-2,CATSRGQAARTYGYTF
.,TRBV19,.,TRBJ1-5,CASSVLAGSNQPQHF
.,TRBV6-5,.,TRBJ1-5,CASSYTTGGGNQPQHF
TRBD2,TRBV19,.,TRBJ2-1,CASSIVSSGTNEQFF
TRBD2,TRBV7-6,.,TRBJ2-3,CASSLYGRADTQYF
.,TRBV2,.,TRBJ2-1,CASSGLVIDEQFF
.,TRBV3-1/TRBV3-2,.,TRBJ1-1,CASSHPQSGSKTSINKAFF
TRBD1,TRBV18,once,TRBJ1-2,CASSARTGPSGYTF
.,TRBV6-5,.,TRBJ2-1,CASSQYNEQFF
.,TRBV13,.,TRBJ2-3,CASSLVDTDTQYF
TRBD2,TRBV28,.,TRBJ2-1,CASSLWPQTSDEQFF
.,TRBV5-1,.,TRBJ2-7,CASSRSSREYEQYF
.,TRBV7-2,.,TRBJ1-4,CASSYSHLREKLFF
.,TRBV18,.,TRBJ2-7,CASSPPSLYEQYF
TRBD2,TRBV9,.,TRBJ2-1,CASSVAGLAGGGWNEQFF
.,TRBV7-2,.,TRBJ2-6,CATGRVSGANVLTF
.,TRBV5-1,.,TRBJ2-3,CASSLPRGTSTDTQYF
TRBD1,TRBV25-1,once,TRBJ1-1,CASSVPGQQGTEAFF
.,TRBV27,once,TRBJ2-2,CASSHTGRTGELFF
.,TRBV27,.,TRBJ2-1,CASSLQGSYNEQFF
.,TRBV7-6,.,TRBJ1-6,CASSLAPSGLDSPLHF
.,TRBV25-1,.,TRBJ2-5,CASSLLGETQYF
TRBD2,TRBV5-4,.,TRBJ2-3,CASSLKLAGGTDTQYF
.,TRBV28,.,TRBJ2-7,CASSFGQTNEQYF
TRBD2,TRBV6-2/TRBV6-3,few,TRBJ2-3,CASIPGGDGTDTQYF
.,TRBV6-5,.,TRBJ2-1,CASSYDGHNNEQFF